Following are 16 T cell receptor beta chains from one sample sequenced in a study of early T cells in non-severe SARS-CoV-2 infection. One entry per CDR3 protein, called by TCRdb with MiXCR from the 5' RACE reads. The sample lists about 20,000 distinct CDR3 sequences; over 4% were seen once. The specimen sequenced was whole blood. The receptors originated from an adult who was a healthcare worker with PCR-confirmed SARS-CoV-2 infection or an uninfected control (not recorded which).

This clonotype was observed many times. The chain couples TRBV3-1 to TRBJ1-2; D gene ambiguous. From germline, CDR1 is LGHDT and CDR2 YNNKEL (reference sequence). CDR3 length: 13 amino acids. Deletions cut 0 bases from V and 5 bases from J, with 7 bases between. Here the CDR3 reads CASSQEGNYGYTF. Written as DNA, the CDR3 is TGTGCCAGCAGCCAAGAGGGGAATTATGGCTACACCTTC.

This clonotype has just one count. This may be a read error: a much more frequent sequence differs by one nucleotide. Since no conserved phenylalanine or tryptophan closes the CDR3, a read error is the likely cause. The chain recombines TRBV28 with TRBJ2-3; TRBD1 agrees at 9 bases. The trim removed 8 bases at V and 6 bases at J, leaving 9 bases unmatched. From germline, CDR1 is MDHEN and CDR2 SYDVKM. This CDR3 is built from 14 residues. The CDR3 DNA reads TGTGCCAGCCTTGTGGGACAGGGATATGATACGCAGTATTCT. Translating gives CASLVGQGYDTQYS.

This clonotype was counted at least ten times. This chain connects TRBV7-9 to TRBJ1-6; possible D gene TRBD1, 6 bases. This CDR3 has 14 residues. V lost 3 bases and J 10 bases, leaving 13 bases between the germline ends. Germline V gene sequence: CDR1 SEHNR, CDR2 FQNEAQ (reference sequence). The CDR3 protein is CASSLDRQDSPLHF. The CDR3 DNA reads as TGTGCCAGCAGCTTGGACAGACAGGACTCACCCCTCCACTTT. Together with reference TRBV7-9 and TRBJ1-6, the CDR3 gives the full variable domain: DTGVSQNPRHKITKRGQNVTFRCDPISEHNRLYWYRQTLGQGPEFLTYFQNEAQLEKSRLLSDRFSAERPKGSFSTLEIQRTEQGDSAMYLCASSLDRQDSPLHFGNGTRLTVT.

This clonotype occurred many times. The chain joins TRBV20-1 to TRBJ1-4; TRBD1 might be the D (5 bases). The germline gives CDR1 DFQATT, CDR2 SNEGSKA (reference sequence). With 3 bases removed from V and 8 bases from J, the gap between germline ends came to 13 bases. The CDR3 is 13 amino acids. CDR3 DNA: TGCAGTGCTAGCGCGGGGGTAGGCGAAAAACTGTTTTTT. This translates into CSASAGVGEKLFF.

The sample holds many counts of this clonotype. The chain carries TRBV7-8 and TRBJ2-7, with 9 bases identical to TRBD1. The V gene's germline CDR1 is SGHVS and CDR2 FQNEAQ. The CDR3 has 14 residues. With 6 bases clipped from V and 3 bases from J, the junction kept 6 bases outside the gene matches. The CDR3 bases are TGTGCCAGCAGTGACGGGACAGGGATCTACGAGCAGTACTTC. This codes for CASSDGTGIYEQYF.

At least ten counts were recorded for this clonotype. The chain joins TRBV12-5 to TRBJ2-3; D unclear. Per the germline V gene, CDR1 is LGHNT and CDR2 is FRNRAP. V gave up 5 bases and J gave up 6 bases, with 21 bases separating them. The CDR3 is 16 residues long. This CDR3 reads CASGTSSSLLGDTQYF. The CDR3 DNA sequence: TGTGCTAGTGGTACATCGTCCAGTCTCCTTGGGGATACGCAGTATTTT.

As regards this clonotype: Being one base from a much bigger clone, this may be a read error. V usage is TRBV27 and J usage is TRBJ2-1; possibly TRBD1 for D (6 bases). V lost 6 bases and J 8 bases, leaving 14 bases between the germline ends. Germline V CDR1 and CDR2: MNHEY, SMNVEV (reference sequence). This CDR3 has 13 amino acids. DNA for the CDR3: TGTGCCAGCAGGCTGACAAGGGGGTATGAGCAGTTCTTC. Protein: CASRLTRGYEQFF.

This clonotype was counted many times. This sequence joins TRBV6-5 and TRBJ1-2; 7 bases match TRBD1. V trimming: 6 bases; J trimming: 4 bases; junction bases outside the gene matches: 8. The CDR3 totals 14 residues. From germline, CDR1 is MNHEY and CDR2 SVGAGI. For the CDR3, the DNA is TGTGCCAGCAGCCGCGACCGGGACAGCTATGGCTACACCTTC. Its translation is CASSRDRDSYGYTF.

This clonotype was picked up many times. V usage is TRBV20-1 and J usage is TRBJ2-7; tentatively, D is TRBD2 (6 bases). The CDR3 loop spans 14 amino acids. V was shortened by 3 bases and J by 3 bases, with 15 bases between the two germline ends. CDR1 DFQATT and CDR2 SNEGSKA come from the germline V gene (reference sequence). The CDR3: CSASYGGKGYEQYF. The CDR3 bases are TGCAGTGCTAGTTACGGGGGAAAGGGCTACGAGCAGTACTTC.

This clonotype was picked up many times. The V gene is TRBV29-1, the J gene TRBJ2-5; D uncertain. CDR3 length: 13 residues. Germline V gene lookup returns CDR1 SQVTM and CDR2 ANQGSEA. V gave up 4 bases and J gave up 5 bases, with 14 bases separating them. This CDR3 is CSVAVRQAETQYF. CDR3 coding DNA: TGCAGCGTTGCAGTTCGGCAGGCGGAGACCCAGTACTTC.

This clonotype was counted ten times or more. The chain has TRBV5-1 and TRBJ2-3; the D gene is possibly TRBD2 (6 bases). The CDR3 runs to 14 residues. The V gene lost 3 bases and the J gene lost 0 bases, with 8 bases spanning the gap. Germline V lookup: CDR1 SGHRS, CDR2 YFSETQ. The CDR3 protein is CASSSGLSTDTQYF. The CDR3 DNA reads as TGCGCCAGCAGCTCGGGACTGAGCACAGATACGCAGTATTTT.

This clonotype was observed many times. CDR3 coding DNA: TGCAGCGTTGAACGAGCTGGTGGGACTAGTAAGTTCTTC. Translating gives CSVERAGGTSKFF. The chain joins TRBV29-1 to TRBJ2-1, with 8 bases fitting TRBD2. The germline V gene has CDR1 SQVTM and CDR2 ANQGSEA. The CDR3 runs to 13 residues. Unmatched junction bases numbered 11, after V lost 2 bases and J lost 14 bases.

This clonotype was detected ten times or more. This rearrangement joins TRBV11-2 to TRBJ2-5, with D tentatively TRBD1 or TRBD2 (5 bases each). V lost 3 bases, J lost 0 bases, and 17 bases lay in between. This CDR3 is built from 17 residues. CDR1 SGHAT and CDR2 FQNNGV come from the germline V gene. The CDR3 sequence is CASSLGRGQTYQETQYF. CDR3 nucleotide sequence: TGTGCCAGCAGCTTGGGGCGAGGGCAGACGTACCAAGAGACCCAGTACTTC.

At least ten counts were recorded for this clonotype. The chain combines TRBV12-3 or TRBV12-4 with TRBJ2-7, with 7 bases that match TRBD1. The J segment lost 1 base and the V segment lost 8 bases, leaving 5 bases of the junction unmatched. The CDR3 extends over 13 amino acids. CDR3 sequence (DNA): TGTGCCAGCCAAGACAGGGCTTCCTACGAGCAGTACTTC. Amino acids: CASQDRASYEQYF.

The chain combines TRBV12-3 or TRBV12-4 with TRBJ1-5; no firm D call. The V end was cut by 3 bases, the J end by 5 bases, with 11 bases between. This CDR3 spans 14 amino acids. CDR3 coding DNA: TGTGCCAGCAGTTTTTGGGGTACCGATCAGCCCCAGCATTTT. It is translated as CASSFWGTDQPQHF.

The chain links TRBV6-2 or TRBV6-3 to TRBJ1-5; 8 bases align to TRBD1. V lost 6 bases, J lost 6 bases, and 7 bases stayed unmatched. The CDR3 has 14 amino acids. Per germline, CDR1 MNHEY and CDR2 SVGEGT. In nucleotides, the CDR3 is TGTGCCAGCAGGGGATTACAGGGGGGTCAGCCCCAGCATTTT. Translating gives CASRGLQGGQPQHF.